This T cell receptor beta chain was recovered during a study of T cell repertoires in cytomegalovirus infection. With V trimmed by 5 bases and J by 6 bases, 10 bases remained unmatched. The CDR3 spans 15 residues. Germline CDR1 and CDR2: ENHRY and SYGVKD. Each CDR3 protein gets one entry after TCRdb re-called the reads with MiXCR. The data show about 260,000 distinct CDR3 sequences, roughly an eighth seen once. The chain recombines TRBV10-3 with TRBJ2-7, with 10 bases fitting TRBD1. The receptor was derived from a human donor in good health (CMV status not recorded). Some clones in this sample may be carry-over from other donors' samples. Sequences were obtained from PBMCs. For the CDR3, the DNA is TGTGCCATCAGTTTCTCGGGACAGGGGTTTTTCGAGCAGTACTTC. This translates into CAISFSGQGFFEQYF.